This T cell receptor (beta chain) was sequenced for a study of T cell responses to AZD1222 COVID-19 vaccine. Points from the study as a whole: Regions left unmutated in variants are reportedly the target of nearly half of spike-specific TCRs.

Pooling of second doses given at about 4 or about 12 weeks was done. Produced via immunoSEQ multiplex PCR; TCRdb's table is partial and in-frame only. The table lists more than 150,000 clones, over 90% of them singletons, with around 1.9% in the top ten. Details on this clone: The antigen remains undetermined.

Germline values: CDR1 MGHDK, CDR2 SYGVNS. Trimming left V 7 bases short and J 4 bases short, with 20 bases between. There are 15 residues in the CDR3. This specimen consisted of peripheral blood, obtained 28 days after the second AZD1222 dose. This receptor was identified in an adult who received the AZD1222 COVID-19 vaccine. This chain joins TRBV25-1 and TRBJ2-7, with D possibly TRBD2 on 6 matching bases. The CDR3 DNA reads TGTGCCAGCACCCAACGGGCAGGGAGGACGTACGAGCAGTACTTC. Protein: CASTQRAGRTYEQYF.